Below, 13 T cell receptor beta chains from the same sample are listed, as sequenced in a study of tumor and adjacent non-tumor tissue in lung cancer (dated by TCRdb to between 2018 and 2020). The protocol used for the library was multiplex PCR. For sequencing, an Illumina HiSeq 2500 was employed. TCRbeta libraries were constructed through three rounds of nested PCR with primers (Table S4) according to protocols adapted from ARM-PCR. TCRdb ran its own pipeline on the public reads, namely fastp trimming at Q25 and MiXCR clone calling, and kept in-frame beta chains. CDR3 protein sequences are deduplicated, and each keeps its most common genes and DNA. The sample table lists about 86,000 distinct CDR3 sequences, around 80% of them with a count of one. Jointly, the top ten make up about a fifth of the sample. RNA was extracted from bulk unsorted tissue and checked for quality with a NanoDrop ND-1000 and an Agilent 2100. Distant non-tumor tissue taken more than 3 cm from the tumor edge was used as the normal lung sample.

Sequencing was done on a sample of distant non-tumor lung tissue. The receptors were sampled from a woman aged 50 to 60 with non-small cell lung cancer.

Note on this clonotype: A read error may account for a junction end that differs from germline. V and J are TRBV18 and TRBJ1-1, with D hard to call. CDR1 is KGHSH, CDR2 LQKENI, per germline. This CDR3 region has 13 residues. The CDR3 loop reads CARSPAREGAAFF. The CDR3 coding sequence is TGTGCCAGGTCACCGGCGCGCGAGGGTGCAGCTTTCTTT. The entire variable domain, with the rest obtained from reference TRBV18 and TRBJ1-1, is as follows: NAGVMQNPRHLVRRRGQEARLRCSPMKGHSHVYWYRQLPEEGLKFMVYLQKENIIDESGMPKERFSAEFPKEGPSILRIQQVVRGDSAAYFCARSPAREGAAFFGQGTRLTVV.

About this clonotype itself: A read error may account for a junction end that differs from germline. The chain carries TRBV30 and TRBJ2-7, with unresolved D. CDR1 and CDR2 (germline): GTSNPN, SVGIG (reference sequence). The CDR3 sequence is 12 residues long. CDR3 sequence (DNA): TGTGCCTGGGGCGATCGAGAGTACGAGAAGTACTTC. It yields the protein CAWGDREYEKYF.

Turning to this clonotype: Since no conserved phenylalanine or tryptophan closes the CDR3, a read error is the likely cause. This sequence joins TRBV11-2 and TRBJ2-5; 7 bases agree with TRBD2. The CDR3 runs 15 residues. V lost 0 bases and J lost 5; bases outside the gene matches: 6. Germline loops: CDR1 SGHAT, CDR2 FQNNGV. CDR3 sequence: CASSLEPSGKETQYL. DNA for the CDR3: TGTGCCAGCAGCTTAGAACCCAGCGGGAAGGAGACCCAGTACCTC.

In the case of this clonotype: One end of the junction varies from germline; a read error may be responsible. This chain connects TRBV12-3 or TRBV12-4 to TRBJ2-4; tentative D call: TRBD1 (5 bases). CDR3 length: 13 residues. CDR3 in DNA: TGTGCCACCGGCAGGGTAGCCAAAAACATTAAGTACTTC. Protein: CATGRVAKNIKYF.

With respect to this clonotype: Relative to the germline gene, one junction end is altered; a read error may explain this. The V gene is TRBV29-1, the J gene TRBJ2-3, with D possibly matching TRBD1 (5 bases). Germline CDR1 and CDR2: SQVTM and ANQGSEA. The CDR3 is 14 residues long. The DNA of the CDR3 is TGCAGCGTTGAGGACATTGGGTCCATAGATATGCAGTATTTT. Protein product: CSVEDIGSIDMQYF.

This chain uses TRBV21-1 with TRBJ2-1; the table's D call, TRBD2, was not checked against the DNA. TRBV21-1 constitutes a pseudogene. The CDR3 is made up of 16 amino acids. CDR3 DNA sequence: TGTACCAGCACCAGGCGGGGGGGTATCTCCTACAATGAGCAGTTCTTC. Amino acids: CTSTRRGGISYNEQFF.

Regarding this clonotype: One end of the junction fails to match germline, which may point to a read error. This CDR3 reads CGVGGRQDNTEPFF. CDR3 DNA: TGCGGCGTTGGGGGGCGACAGGACAACACTGAACCTTTCTTT. The chain has TRBV29-1 and TRBJ1-1, with D possibly matching TRBD1 (6 bases). Looked up from germline, CDR1 is SQVTM and CDR2 is ANQGSEA. This CDR3 is built from 14 residues.

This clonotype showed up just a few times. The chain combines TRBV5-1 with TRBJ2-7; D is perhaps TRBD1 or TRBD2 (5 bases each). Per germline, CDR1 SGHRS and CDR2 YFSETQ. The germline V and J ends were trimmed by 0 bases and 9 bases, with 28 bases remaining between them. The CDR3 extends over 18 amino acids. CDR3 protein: CASSLALSGTGYRRVQYF. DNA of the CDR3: TGCGCCAGCAGCTTGGCCCTTTCCGGGACGGGGTATCGACGTGTGCAGTACTTC.

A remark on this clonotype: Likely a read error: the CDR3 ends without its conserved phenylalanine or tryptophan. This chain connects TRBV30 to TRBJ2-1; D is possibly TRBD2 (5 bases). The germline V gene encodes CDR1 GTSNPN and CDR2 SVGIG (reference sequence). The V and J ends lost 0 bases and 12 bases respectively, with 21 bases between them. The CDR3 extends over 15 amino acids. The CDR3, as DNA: TGTGCCTGGAGTGTACTAGTTATGAATCTAGGTGTGCAGTTCCTC. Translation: CAWSVLVMNLGVQFL.

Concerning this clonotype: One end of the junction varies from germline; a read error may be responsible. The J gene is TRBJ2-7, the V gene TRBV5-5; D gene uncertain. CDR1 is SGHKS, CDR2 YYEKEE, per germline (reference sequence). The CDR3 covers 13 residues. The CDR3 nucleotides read TGTGCCAGCAGTTTGATAAGAAGCTACGATCAGTACTTC. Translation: CASSLIRSYDQYF.

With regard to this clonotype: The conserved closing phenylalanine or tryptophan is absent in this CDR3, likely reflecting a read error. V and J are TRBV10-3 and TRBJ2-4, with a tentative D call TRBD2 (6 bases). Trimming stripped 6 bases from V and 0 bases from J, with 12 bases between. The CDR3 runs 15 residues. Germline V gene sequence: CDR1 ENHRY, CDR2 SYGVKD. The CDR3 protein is CAISLGGLAKNIQYL. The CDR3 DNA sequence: TGTGCCATCAGCCTGGGGGGTCTAGCCAAAAACATTCAGTACCTC.

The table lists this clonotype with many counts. CDR3: CASTWTSGSYEQYF. Here the CDR3 DNA reads TGTGCCAGCACCTGGACTAGCGGGAGCTACGAGCAGTACTTC. This chain joins TRBV12-3 or TRBV12-4 and TRBJ2-7, with 13 bases aligning to TRBD2. The junction had 3 bases not matched to a gene; V was cut back by 7 bases and J by 3 bases. The CDR3 is made up of 14 amino acids.

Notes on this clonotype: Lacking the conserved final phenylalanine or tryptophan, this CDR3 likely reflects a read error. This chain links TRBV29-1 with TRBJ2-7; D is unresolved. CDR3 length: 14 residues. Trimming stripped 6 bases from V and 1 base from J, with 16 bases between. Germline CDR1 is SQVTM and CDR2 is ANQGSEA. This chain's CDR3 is CSVDSSGASYEQYS. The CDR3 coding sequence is TGCAGCGTCGACTCCTCGGGTGCGTCCTACGAGCAGTACTCC.